What follows are 32 T cell receptor beta chains derived from one specimen sequenced in a study of identifying expanded T cells in peripheral blood. Method: immunoSEQ multiplex PCR; TCRdb's copy keeps in-frame clones and lacks some. The data show 100,000 to 150,000 clones, approximately 86% seen once. The sequenced sample was blood. These receptors were obtained from a person between 18 and 69 years old in good health.

The rearrangement uses TRBV12-5 and TRBJ1-1; D possibly corresponds to TRBD1 (5 bases). Germline V gives CDR1 LGHNT, CDR2 FRNRAP. The CDR3 sequence is 15 residues long. V was trimmed by 1 base and J by 1 base, leaving 10 bases between them. The CDR3 DNA sequence: TGTGCTAGTGGTTTGGACCAGGGCTCGAACACTGAAGCTTTCTTT. Protein: CASGLDQGSNTEAFF.

The chain carries TRBV18 and TRBJ2-7, with a tentative D call TRBD2 (5 bases). This CDR3 comprises 14 residues. Trimming left V 3 bases short and J 4 bases short, with 13 bases between. CDR1 is KGHSH and CDR2 is LQKENI in the germline V gene. CDR3 in amino acids: CASSPGLAEYEQYF. The CDR3 region has the DNA TGTGCCAGCTCACCTGGGCTAGCTGAGTACGAGCAGTACTTC.

The CDR3 reads CASSEAGTGEYEQYF. CDR3 coding DNA: TGCGCCAGCAGTGAGGCGGGGACAGGGGAGTACGAGCAGTACTTC. This chain connects TRBV10-1 to TRBJ2-7; 10 bases align to TRBD1. Trimming at V came to 2 bases and at J to 4 bases, leaving 5 bases not matched to a gene. CDR1 WNHNN and CDR2 SYGVQD come from the germline V gene (reference sequence). The CDR3 consists of 15 residues.

A few counts support this clone. This chain links TRBV19 with TRBJ2-2; D is possibly TRBD2 (6 bases). The CDR3 totals 17 residues. From germline, CDR1 is LNHDA and CDR2 SQIVND (reference sequence). The ends were cut back, 4 bases at V and 4 bases at J, with 19 bases in the middle. DNA of the CDR3: TGTGCCAGTAGTACACCTCTATCCGGGACTTCCACCGGGGAGCTGTTTTTT. Amino acid sequence: CASSTPLSGTSTGELFF.

J is TRBJ2-3 and V is TRBV2; 11 nucleotides line up with TRBD2. From germline, CDR1 is SNHLY and CDR2 FYNNEI. V was clipped by 4 bases and J by 4 bases; unmatched bases: 4. This CDR3 is built from 15 residues. The CDR3 reads CASSVLAGGPDTQYF. The CDR3 nucleotides are TGTGCCAGCAGTGTCCTAGCGGGGGGACCAGATACGCAGTATTTT.

The chain links TRBV7-8 to TRBJ1-5; a weak D match, TRBD1 (5 bases). CDR1 SGHVS and CDR2 FQNEAQ come from the germline V gene. This CDR3 is built from 15 residues. V was clipped by 5 bases and J by 6 bases, with 17 bases between them. CDR3 amino acids: CASSPGPGEGQPQHF. The CDR3 region has the DNA TGTGCCAGCAGCCCGGGGCCCGGTGAGGGTCAGCCCCAGCATTTT.

The chain's CDR3 is CASSLGYRGGGNEQFF. The CDR3 nucleotides read TGTGCCAGCAGCTTAGGTTATAGGGGCGGGGGCAATGAGCAGTTCTTC. The rearrangement uses TRBV7-8 and TRBJ2-1; 7 bases are shared with TRBD2. This CDR3 spans 16 amino acids. Looked up from germline, CDR1 is SGHVS and CDR2 is FQNEAQ. V lost 1 base and J lost 6; bases outside the gene matches: 9.

The chain is built from TRBV15 and TRBJ1-3; the match to TRBD1 covers 8 bases. CDR3 length equals 16 residues. The germline V gene has CDR1 LNHNV and CDR2 YYDKDF (reference sequence). V shed 4 bases, J shed 4 bases, and the junction held 9 bases outside the gene matches. CDR3 DNA sequence: TGTGCCACCAGCATAGGACAGGGAAATATCGGAAACACCATATATTTT. It codes for CATSIGQGNIGNTIYF.

The chain recombines TRBV6-5 with TRBJ2-7; D is perhaps TRBD1 or TRBD2 (5 bases each). Germline loops: CDR1 MNHEY, CDR2 SVGAGI. CDR3 length: 12 residues. Deletions cut 6 bases from V and 2 bases from J, with 8 bases between. CDR3 bases: TGTGCCAGCAGCCGGGGCCCCTACGAGCAGTACTTC. This encodes CASSRGPYEQYF.

The CDR3 DNA sequence: TGTGCCAGCTCACCACCAACAGGGGGTAAAGCTAACTATGGCTACACCTTC. Its protein product is CASSPPTGGKANYGYTF. The rearrangement uses TRBV18 and TRBJ1-2, with 8 positions matching TRBD1. Trimming removed 0 bases from V and 0 bases from J; junction bases left unmatched: 6. The CDR3 sequence is 17 residues long. Per germline, CDR1 KGHSH and CDR2 LQKENI.

The chain links TRBV7-9 to TRBJ2-7; TRBD1 matches 8 bases. Per germline, CDR1 SEHNR and CDR2 FQNEAQ (reference sequence). The V segment lost 1 base and the J segment 4 bases; nucleotides outside the gene matches: 6. The CDR3 runs 15 residues. The CDR3 loop reads CASSLGNRGIYEQYF. The CDR3 DNA is TGTGCCAGCAGCTTAGGGAACAGGGGGATATACGAGCAGTACTTC.

V is TRBV5-1 and J is TRBJ1-2; 10 nucleotides match TRBD1. The CDR3 totals 14 residues. The V and J ends lost 5 bases and 5 bases, in that order; junction bases with no gene match: 6. Germline V gives CDR1 SGHRS, CDR2 YFSETQ. As DNA, the CDR3 is TGCGCCAGCAGTAGCGGGACAGGGGAGTATGGCTACACCTTC. Translation: CASSSGTGEYGYTF.

V usage is TRBV28 and J usage is TRBJ2-1, with 10 bases aligning to TRBD2. Losses at the gene ends were 4 bases for V and 0 bases for J; bases not matched to a gene: 3. Germline CDR1 MDHEN, CDR2 SYDVKM. The CDR3 sequence is 16 residues long. The CDR3 sequence: CASSWASGSSYNEQFF. CDR3 DNA sequence: TGTGCCAGCAGTTGGGCTAGCGGGAGCTCCTACAATGAGCAGTTCTTC.

The chain links TRBV15 to TRBJ1-4, with D possibly being TRBD1 (6 bases). V was pared by 4 bases and J by 4 bases, with 16 bases between. In germline, CDR1 is LNHNV, CDR2 YYDKDF (reference sequence). CDR3 size: 16 residues. CDR3 DNA: TGTGCCACCAGCAAGAACCCGGGGACAAATAATGAAAAACTGTTTTTT. Translating gives CATSKNPGTNNEKLFF. The whole variable domain, filled in from reference TRBV15 and TRBJ1-4, reads DAMVIQNPRYQVTQFGKPVTLSCSQTLNHNVMYWYQQKSSQAPKLLFHYYDKDFNNEADTPDNFQSRRPNTSFCFLDIRSPGLGDTAMYLCATSKNPGTNNEKLFFGSGTQLSVL.

The J gene is TRBJ2-2, the V gene TRBV19, with 8 nucleotides matching TRBD1. V shed 2 bases and J 6 bases; nucleotides not matched to a gene: 5. Germline CDR1 is LNHDA and CDR2 is SQIVND (reference sequence). This CDR3 comprises 15 residues. The CDR3 is CASSIQGARAGELFF. The CDR3 DNA is TGTGCCAGTAGTATACAGGGGGCGCGGGCCGGGGAGCTGTTTTTT.

The chain employs TRBV9 and TRBJ2-7; 7 bases map to TRBD1. Germline CDR1 is SGDLS and CDR2 is YYNGEE. The CDR3 is 15 amino acids. V shed 0 bases and J 3 bases; nucleotides not matched to a gene: 6. CDR3 sequence (DNA): TGTGCCAGCAGCGTAGGACAGGGAGAGGTCTACGAGCAGTACTTC. Translating gives CASSVGQGEVYEQYF.

The chain carries TRBV18 and TRBJ1-5; 8 positions match TRBD1. This CDR3 is 17 amino acids long. CDR1 KGHSH and CDR2 LQKENI come from the germline V gene. J gave up 0 bases and V 3 bases, and 7 bases lay outside the gene matches. The CDR3 DNA is TGTGCCAGCTCACCGAATCAGGGGGCGAATAGCAATCAGCCCCAGCATTTT. Amino acid sequence: CASSPNQGANSNQPQHF.

This sequence joins TRBV19 and TRBJ1-1; D not resolved. The CDR3 is made up of 12 amino acids. Germline V gene data show CDR1 as LNHDA and CDR2 as SQIVND (reference sequence). Trimming took off 9 bases at V and 0 bases at J, with 8 bases between the two ends. CDR3 DNA: TGTGCCAGCACGGCCATGAACACTGAAGCTTTCTTT. It translates to CASTAMNTEAFF.

The chain has TRBV9 and TRBJ1-3; D gene uncertain. The V end lost 4 bases, the J end lost 0 bases, and 14 bases lay between the germline ends. Germline V gives CDR1 SGDLS, CDR2 YYNGEE. The CDR3 covers 16 residues. The CDR3 DNA reads as TGTGCCAGCAGCCCGACGACAACCTTCTCTGGAAACACCATATATTTT. Protein: CASSPTTTFSGNTIYF.

This sequence joins TRBV7-3 and TRBJ2-7; 7 positions match TRBD2. V gave up 5 bases and J gave up 2 bases; unmatched junction bases: 12. CDR1 and CDR2 from the germline V gene are SGHTA and FQGTGA. The CDR3 runs to 16 residues. CDR3 sequence: CASSPSGSGAAYEQYF. The CDR3, as DNA: TGTGCCAGCAGCCCGTCCGGAAGCGGGGCGGCCTACGAGCAGTACTTC.

The chain has TRBV7-3 and TRBJ2-1; 10 bases align to TRBD2. Germline assignment: CDR1 SGHTA and CDR2 FQGTGA. The J segment lost 5 bases and the V segment lost 1 base, leaving 2 bases of the junction unmatched. The CDR3 is 15 amino acids. The CDR3 protein is CASSLKLAGNNEQFF. For the CDR3, the DNA is TGTGCCAGCAGCTTAAAACTAGCGGGGAACAATGAGCAGTTCTTC.

The rearrangement uses TRBV5-4 and TRBJ1-1; no definite D call. The CDR3 is 15 amino acids. V shed 3 bases and J shed 0 bases, with 12 bases lying between them. CDR1 SGHNT and CDR2 YYREEE come from the germline V gene (reference sequence). The CDR3 is CASSWDPDVNTEAFF. The CDR3, as DNA: TGTGCCAGCAGCTGGGATCCGGACGTGAACACTGAAGCTTTCTTT.

The genes are TRBV9 and TRBJ2-2; 11 positions agree with TRBD1. The germline V gene encodes CDR1 SGDLS and CDR2 YYNGEE. V was clipped by 3 bases and J by 2 bases; unmatched bases: 12. The CDR3 loop spans 19 amino acids. The CDR3 protein is CASSAGGQGARRNTGELFF. DNA of the CDR3: TGTGCCAGCAGCGCCGGCGGACAGGGGGCGCGGCGAAACACCGGGGAGCTGTTTTTT.

V usage is TRBV28 and J usage is TRBJ1-2; possible D gene TRBD1, 5 bases. The CDR3 covers 12 residues. Germline V CDR1 and CDR2: MDHEN, SYDVKM. V was pared by 6 bases and J by 4 bases, with 9 bases between. The chain's CDR3 is CASSSGGYGYTF. CDR3 nucleotide sequence: TGTGCCAGCAGCTCCGGGGGCTATGGCTACACCTTC.

The rearrangement joins TRBV4-1 to TRBJ2-5; D may be TRBD1 or TRBD2 (5 bases each). V shed 1 base and J shed 0 bases, with 12 bases lying between them. CDR3 length: 16 residues. Germline V CDR1 and CDR2: MGHRA, YSYEKL. CDR3 in amino acids: CASSQAGRTNQETQYF. The CDR3 bases are TGCGCCAGCAGCCAAGCGGGGCGGACAAACCAAGAGACCCAGTACTTC.

The chain couples TRBV11-3 to TRBJ2-7; D is ambiguous. The germline gives CDR1 SGHNT, CDR2 YENEEA. V was trimmed by 0 bases and J by 2 bases, leaving 5 bases between them. This CDR3 comprises 13 residues. The CDR3 region is CASSLEGTYEQYF. CDR3 sequence (DNA): TGTGCCAGCAGCTTAGAAGGGACCTACGAGCAGTACTTC.

The genes are TRBV10-3 and TRBJ2-7, with D tentatively TRBD1 or TRBD2 (5 bases each). The CDR3 has 15 residues. V dropped 2 bases and J dropped 0 bases, with 11 bases sitting between them. Germline-derived CDR1 and CDR2 are ENHRY and SYGVKD. CDR3 loop: CAISEGGPSSYEQYF. The DNA for the CDR3 is TGTGCCATCAGTGAGGGGGGTCCTAGCTCCTACGAGCAGTACTTC.

This clone turned up a few times. The CDR3 DNA reads TGCGCCAGCAGCCAGACAGGGGGAACTGAAGCTTTCTTT. This translates into CASSQTGGTEAFF. The chain is built from TRBV5-1 and TRBJ1-1; the match to TRBD1 covers 9 bases. This CDR3 comprises 13 residues. The V and J ends lost 4 bases and 5 bases, in that order; junction bases with no gene match: 3. The germline CDR1 and CDR2 sequences are SGHRS and YFSETQ.

The chain couples TRBV10-1 to TRBJ2-7, with 10 bases lining up with TRBD2. The germline V gene encodes CDR1 WNHNN and CDR2 SYGVQD (reference sequence). The J segment lost 0 bases and the V segment lost 0 bases, leaving 8 bases of the junction unmatched. This CDR3 contains 18 residues. In DNA form, the CDR3 reads TGCGCCAGCAGTGAGTCAAGCGGGAGGGCCACCAGCTCCTACGAGCAGTACTTC. Translation gives CASSESSGRATSSYEQYF.

This rearrangement joins TRBV7-8 to TRBJ2-6, with 7 positions matching TRBD1. Germline V gene sequence: CDR1 SGHVS, CDR2 FQNEAQ. The length of the CDR3 is 16 residues. J lost 3 bases, V lost 2 bases, and 4 bases had no gene match. The CDR3: CASSLWNRGGANVLTF. The CDR3, as DNA: TGTGCCAGCAGCTTATGGAACAGGGGTGGGGCCAACGTCCTGACTTTC.

The CDR3 loop is CASSLRDRGLGYTF. The CDR3 nucleotides read TGTGCCAGCAGCCTTCGGGACAGGGGGCTTGGCTACACCTTC. V gene TRBV13 combines with J gene TRBJ1-2; 12 bases line up with TRBD1. Looked up from germline, CDR1 is PRHDT and CDR2 is FYEKMQ (reference sequence). This CDR3 contains 14 residues. Trimming cost V 5 bases and J 7 bases; bases outside gene matches: 5.

V gene TRBV5-1 combines with J gene TRBJ2-1; no definite D call. The germline V gene has CDR1 SGHRS and CDR2 YFSETQ. Trimming removed 5 bases from V and 10 bases from J, with 10 bases in between. The length of the CDR3 is 11 residues. The CDR3 reads CASSLLGEQFF. CDR3 bases: TGCGCCAGCAGTCTGCTCGGGGAGCAGTTCTTC.